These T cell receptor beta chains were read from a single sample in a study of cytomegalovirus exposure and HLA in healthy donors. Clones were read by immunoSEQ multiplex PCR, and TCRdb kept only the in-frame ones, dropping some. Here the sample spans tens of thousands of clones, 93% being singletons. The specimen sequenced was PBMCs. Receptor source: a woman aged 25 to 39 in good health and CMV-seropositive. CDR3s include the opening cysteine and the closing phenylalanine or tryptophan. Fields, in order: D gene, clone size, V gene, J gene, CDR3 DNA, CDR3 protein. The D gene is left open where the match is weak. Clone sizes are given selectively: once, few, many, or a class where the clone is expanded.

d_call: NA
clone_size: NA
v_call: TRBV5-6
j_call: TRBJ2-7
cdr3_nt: TGTGCCAGCAGCTTGGTCGGGGAGGCTTACGAGCAGTACTTC
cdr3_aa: CASSLVGEAYEQYF

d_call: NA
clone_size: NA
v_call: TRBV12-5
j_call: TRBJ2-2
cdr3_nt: TGTGCTAGTGGTTCCCCCCTCACCGGGGAGCTGTTTTTT
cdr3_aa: CASGSPLTGELFF

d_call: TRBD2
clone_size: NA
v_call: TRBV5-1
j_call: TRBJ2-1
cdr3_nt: TGCGCCAGCAGCTCAACTAGCGACCTACGCAATGAGCAGTTCTTC
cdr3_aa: CASSSTSDLRNEQFF

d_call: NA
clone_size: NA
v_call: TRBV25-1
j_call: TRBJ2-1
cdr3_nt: TGTGCCAGCAGTGAATACCTTGAGCAGTTCTTC
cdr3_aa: CASSEYLEQFF

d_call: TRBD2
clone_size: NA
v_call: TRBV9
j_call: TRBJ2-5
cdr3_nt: TGTGCCAGCAGCGGGGGGACTAGCGGTCAAGAGACCCAGTACTTC
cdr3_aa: CASSGGTSGQETQYF

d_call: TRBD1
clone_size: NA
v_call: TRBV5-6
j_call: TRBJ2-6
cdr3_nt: TGTGCCAGCAGCGGGAGGACAGGGGGCCACTCTGGGGCCAACGTCCTGACTTTC
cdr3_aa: CASSGRTGGHSGANVLTF

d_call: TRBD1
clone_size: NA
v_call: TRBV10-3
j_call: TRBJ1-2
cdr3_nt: TGTGCCATCAGGGGGGTATCGGACAGGGGGTCCGATGGCTACACCTTC
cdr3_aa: CAIRGVSDRGSDGYTF

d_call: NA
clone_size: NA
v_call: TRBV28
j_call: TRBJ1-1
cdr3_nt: TGTGCCAGCAGCCCCACCAGGGAAGCTTTCTTT
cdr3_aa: CASSPTREAFF

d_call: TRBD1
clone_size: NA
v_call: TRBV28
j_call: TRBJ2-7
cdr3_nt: TGTGCCAGCAGTCCGACGGCAGGGGGCCCCTACGAGCAGTACTTC
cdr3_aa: CASSPTAGGPYEQYF

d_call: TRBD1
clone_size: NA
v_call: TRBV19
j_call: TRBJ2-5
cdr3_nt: TGTGCCAGTAGTGTTACAGGGGGCGCGGAGACCCAGTACTTC
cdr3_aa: CASSVTGGAETQYF

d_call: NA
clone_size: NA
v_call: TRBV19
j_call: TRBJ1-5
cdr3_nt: TGTGCCAGTGGAGGAGATCAGCCCCAGCATTTT
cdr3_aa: CASGGDQPQHF

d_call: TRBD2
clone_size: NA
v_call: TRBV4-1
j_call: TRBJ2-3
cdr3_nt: TGCGCCAGCAGCCAAGTTAGCGGGAGAAGCGCAGATACGCAGTATTTT
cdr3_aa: CASSQVSGRSADTQYF

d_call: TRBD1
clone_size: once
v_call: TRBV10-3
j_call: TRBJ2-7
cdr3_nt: TGTGCCACGCGGTTCGCATCCGGGACAGACTCCTACGAGCAGTACTTC
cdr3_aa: CATRFASGTDSYEQYF

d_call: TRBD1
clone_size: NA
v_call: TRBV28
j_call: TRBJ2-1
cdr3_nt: TGTGCCAGCAGCCAAACCGGGACAGGAATATATGAGCAGTTCTTC
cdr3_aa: CASSQTGTGIYEQFF

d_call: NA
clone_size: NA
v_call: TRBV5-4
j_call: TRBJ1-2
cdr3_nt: TGTGCCAGCATCAATCTACAGGGTATAGCTAACTATGGCTACACCTTC
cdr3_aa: CASINLQGIANYGYTF

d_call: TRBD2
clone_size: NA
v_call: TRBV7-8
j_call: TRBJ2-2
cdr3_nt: TGTGCCAGCAGCTCTTACCGACTAGCGGGAGGACCTAACAACACCGGGGAGCTGTTTTTT
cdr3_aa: CASSSYRLAGGPNNTGELFF

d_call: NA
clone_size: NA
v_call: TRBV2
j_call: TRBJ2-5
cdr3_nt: TGTGCCAGCAGTGGAACCGGGGAGACCCAGTACTTC
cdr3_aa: CASSGTGETQYF

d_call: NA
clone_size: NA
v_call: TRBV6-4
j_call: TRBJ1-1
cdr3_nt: TGTGCCAGCAGCCCTACCCAGACAGATACGACCACTGAAGCTTTCTTT
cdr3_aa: CASSPTQTDTTTEAFF

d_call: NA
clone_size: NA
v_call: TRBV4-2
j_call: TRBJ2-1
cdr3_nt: TGTGCCAGCAGCCAAGGCCCCCTCTCTGGCGGGGCGGGTAGGGGTGGTGAGCAGTTCTTC
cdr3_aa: CASSQGPLSGGAGRGGEQFF

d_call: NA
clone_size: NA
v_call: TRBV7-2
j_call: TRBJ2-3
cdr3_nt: TGTGCCAGCAGCTTAGAGAGGCCTCATACGCAGTATTTT
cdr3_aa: CASSLERPHTQYF

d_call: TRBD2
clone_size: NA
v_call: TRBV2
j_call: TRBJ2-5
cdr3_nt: TGTGCCAGCAACTTAGCGGGAGAAGAGACCCAGTACTTC
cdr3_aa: CASNLAGEETQYF

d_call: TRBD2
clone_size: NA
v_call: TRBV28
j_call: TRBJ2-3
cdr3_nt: TGTGCCAGCAGTAAGACTAGCGGGAACACGTATACGCAGTATTTT
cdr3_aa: CASSKTSGNTYTQYF

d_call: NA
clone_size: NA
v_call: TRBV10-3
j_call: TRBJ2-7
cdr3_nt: TGTGCCATCAGTAAAAGCGGCGTAGAGTCCTACGAGCAGTACTTC
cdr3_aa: CAISKSGVESYEQYF

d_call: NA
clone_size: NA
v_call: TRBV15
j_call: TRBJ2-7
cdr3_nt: TGTGCCACCAGCATAAACAGGGAACCCCACGAGCAGTACTTC
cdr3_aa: CATSINREPHEQYF

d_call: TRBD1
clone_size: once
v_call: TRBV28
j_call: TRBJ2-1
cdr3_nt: TGTGCCAGCAGTTTATGGGGACAGGCATACAATGAGCAGTTCTTC
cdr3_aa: CASSLWGQAYNEQFF

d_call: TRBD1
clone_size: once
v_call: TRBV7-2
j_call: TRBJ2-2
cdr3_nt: TGTGCCAGCAGCCCCGGGACAGGACTTTCTTATGGAGAGCTGTTTTTT
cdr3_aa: CASSPGTGLSYGELFF

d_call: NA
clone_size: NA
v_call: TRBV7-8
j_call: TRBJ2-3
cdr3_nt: TGTGCCAGCAGCTTGCAGGGGAACGGAGATACGCAGTATTTT
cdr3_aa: CASSLQGNGDTQYF

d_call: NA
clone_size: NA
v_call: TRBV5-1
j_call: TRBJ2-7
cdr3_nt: TGCGCCAGCAGCTTGGCCCTGGGGGACGGGACTTACGAGCAGTACTTC
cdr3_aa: CASSLALGDGTYEQYF

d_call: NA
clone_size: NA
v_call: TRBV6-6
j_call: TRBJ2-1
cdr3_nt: TGTGCCAGCAGTTTGGCGGAGAGTCTGTTCTTC
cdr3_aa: CASSLAESLFF

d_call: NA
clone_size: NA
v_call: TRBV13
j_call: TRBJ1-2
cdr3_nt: TGTGCCAGCAGCTCCGGGGGGGTCGGCTATGGCTACACCTTC
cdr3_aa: CASSSGGVGYGYTF

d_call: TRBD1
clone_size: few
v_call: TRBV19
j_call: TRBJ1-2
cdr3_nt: TGTGCCAGTATGGCGGACAGGGGTCTGCCTACCTTC
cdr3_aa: CASMADRGLPTF

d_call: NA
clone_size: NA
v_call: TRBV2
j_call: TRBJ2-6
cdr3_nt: TGTGCCAGCAGTGGGAGTCCTGGGGCCAACGTCCTGACTTTC
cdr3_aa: CASSGSPGANVLTF

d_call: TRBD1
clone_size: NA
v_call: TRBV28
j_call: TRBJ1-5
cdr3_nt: TGTGCCAGCAGTCGCCCGACAGGGGGCCTTCAGCCCCAGCATTTT
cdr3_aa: CASSRPTGGLQPQHF

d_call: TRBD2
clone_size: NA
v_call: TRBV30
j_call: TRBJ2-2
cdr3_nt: TGTGCCTCCGGTTTAATAGCGGGGTACACCGGGGAGCTGTTTTTT
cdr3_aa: CASGLIAGYTGELFF

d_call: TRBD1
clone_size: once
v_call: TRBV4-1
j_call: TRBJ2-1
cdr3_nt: TGCGCCAGCAGCCAACCCCGGGACAGGGGCAATGAGCAGTTCTTC
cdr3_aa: CASSQPRDRGNEQFF

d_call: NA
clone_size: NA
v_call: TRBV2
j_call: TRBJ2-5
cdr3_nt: TGTGCCAGCAGTGAATCCCTAGCGCAAGCAAAAGAGACCCAGTACTTC
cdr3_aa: CASSESLAQAKETQYF

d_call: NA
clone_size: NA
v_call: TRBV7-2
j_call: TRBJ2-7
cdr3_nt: TGTGCCAGCAGCGCGTTCCTCTACGAGCAGTACTTC
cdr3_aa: CASSAFLYEQYF

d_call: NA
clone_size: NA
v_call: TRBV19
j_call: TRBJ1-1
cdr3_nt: TGTGCCAGTAGTACAAGGACACTTGGGACTGAAGCTTTCTTT
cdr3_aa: CASSTRTLGTEAFF

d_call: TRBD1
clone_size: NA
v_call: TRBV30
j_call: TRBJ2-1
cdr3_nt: TGTGCCTGGAGTGTTGGGACAGGGCCCTACAATGAGCAGTTCTTC
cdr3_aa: CAWSVGTGPYNEQFF

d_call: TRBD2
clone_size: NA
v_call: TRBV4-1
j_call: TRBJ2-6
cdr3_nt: TGCGCCAGCAGCCAAGATCTTGTCGGGAGGACCGGGGCCAACGTCCTGACTTTC
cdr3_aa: CASSQDLVGRTGANVLTF

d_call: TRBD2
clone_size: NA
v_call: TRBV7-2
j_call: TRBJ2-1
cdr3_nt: TGTGCCAGCAGCTTCCTCCCGGGACTAGCGGTTATCTACAATGAGCAGTTCTTC
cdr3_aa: CASSFLPGLAVIYNEQFF

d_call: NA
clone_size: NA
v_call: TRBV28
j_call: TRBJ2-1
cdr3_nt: TGTGCCAGCAGGACTAGTTCTTGGAATGAGCAGTTCTTC
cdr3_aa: CASRTSSWNEQFF

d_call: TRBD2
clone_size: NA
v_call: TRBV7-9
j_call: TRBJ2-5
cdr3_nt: TGTGCCAGCAGCTACGGGACTAGCGGGCCGCAAGAGACCCAGTACTTC
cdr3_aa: CASSYGTSGPQETQYF

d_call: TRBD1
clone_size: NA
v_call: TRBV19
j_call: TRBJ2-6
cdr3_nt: TGTGCCAGTAGTCCGGACAGGGTCTCTGGGGCCAACGTCCTGACTTTC
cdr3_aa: CASSPDRVSGANVLTF

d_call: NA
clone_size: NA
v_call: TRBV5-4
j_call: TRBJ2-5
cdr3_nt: TGTGCCAGCAGCTCGTTGGCAGGAGGAGAAGAGACCCAGTACTTC
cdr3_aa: CASSSLAGGEETQYF

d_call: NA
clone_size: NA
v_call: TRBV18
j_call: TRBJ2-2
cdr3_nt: TGTGCCAGCTCACCACCGACAGGAAGGGACCTCGACACCGGGGAGCTGTTTTTT
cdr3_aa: CASSPPTGRDLDTGELFF